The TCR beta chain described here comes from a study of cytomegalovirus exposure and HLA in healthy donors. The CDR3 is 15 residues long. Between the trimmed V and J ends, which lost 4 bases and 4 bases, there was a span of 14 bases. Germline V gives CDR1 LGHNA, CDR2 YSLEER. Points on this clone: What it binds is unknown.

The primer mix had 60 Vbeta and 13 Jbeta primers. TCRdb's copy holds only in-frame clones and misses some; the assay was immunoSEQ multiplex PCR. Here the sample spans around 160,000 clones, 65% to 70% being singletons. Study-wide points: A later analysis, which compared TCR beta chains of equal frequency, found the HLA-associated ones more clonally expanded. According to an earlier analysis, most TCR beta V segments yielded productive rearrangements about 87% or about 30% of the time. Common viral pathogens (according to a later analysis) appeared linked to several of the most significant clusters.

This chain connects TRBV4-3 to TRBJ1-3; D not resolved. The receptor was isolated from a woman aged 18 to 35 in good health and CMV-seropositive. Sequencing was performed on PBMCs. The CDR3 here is CASSPALGRGNTIYF. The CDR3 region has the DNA TGCGCCAGCAGCCCGGCATTAGGCAGGGGAAACACCATATATTTT.